This note documents a single TCR beta chain sequence. Its antigen is as yet unknown. The data were obtained in a study of immune evolution from preneoplasia to lung adenocarcinoma. Study results and caveats: Top clone share appeared to fall from AAH through AIS, MIA, adenocarcinoma. Later-stage lesions appeared to have more T cells, more diversity, less clonality.

Sequencing was performed with immunoSEQ multiplex PCR; in TCRdb, only in-frame clones are kept and a portion is missing. The data contain several thousand clones, roughly 80% of them singletons. CDR3 length equals 15 residues. CDR1 and CDR2 from the germline V gene are SGDLS and YYNGEE. The ends lost 0 bases at V and 6 bases at J; junction bases unmatched: 6. Resections took place in Japan or China from about 2013 to 2018. Histologic diagnosis was independently verified by two lung pathologists. Specimen: FFPE invasive lung adenocarcinoma tissue. The J gene is TRBJ2-3, the V gene TRBV9, with 8 bases identical to TRBD2. This TCR was recovered from a person between 45 and 75 years old with lung adenocarcinoma. CDR3 protein: CASSVEAGVADTQYF. CDR3 DNA sequence: TGTGCCAGCAGCGTAGAAGCGGGAGTAGCGGATACGCAGTATTTT. Complete variable domain (other parts from reference TRBV9 and TRBJ2-3): DSGVTQTPKHLITATGQRVTLRCSPRSGDLSVYWYQQSLDQGLQFLIQYYNGEERAKGNILERFSAQQFPDLHSELNLSSLELGDSALYFCASSVEAGVADTQYFGPGTRLTVL.